This T cell receptor beta chain was obtained from a study of blood T cell repertoires in COVID-19. Study-level information: The study drew acute and convalescent COVID-19 samples from the United States, Italy and Spain.

Original analysis: Amplification from reference gene primers served as the basis for estimated nucleated cell counts. TCRdb's copy holds only in-frame clones and misses some; the assay was immunoSEQ multiplex PCR. V, J and clone size are those of that table, while D and trimming were read from the DNA. The table lists 200,000 to 300,000 clones, 87% of them singletons. The CDR3 sequence is 14 residues long. Looked up from germline, CDR1 is SGHNT and CDR2 is YYREEE (reference sequence). V was clipped by 4 bases and J by 9 bases; unmatched bases: 5. The receptor was isolated from a man in his sixties who had recovered from COVID-19. This sequence joins TRBV5-4 and TRBJ2-1; TRBD1 matches at 12 bases. Sequenced: peripheral blood. The CDR3 nucleotides are TGTGCCAGCAGCGGTCGGGACAGGGGGCCTGAGCAGTTCTTC. It encodes CASSGRDRGPEQFF. The full variable domain, completed using reference TRBV5-4 and TRBJ2-1, is ETGVTQSPTHLIKTRGQQVTLRCSSQSGHNTVSWYQQALGQGPQFIFQYYREEENGRGNFPPRFSGLQFPNYSSELNVNALELDDSALYLCASSGRDRGPEQFFGPGTRLTVL.